A single sample is the source of the 31 T cell receptor beta chains below, sequenced in a study of PD-L1 blockade in urothelial cancer. Only in-frame clones appear in the TCRdb table, and some are missing; sequencing was by immunoSEQ multiplex PCR. The sample includes approximately 94,000 clones, about nine tenths of them seen just once. Time point noted: pretreatment peripheral blood. The sequences come from PBMCs, collected around atezolizumab (anti-PD-L1) treatment. The receptors derive from a man aged 60 to 69 with urothelial cancer.

The gene calls are TRBV30 and TRBJ2-7; D perhaps matches TRBD2 (5 bases). The CDR3 has 14 residues. CDR1 is GTSNPN, CDR2 SVGIG, per germline (reference sequence). Trimming took 3 bases from V and 3 from J, leaving 15 bases between them. The CDR3 coding sequence is TGTGCCTGGAGAAGGTCGGGAACGGGCTACGAGCAGTACTTC. It is translated as CAWRRSGTGYEQYF.

This chain joins TRBV7-3 and TRBJ2-2, with 7 bases fitting TRBD2. This CDR3 has 15 amino acids. The germline gives CDR1 SGHTA, CDR2 FQGTGA. J lost 6 bases, V lost 5 bases, and 9 bases had no gene match. The CDR3 spells CASSPGGVSAGELFF. CDR3 DNA sequence: TGTGCCAGCAGCCCTGGGGGGGTTAGTGCCGGGGAGCTGTTTTTT.

The V gene is TRBV18, the J gene TRBJ2-3, with D possibly matching TRBD2 (7 bases). CDR1 and CDR2 from the germline V gene are KGHSH and LQKENI. V was clipped by 3 bases and J by 5 bases, with 12 bases between them. The CDR3 covers 14 residues. CDR3 amino acids: CASSPGRGQDTQYF. The CDR3 DNA is TGTGCCAGCTCACCGGGGCGGGGGCAAGATACGCAGTATTTT.

The chain employs TRBV5-4 and TRBJ2-1; TRBD2 aligns across 8 bases. This CDR3 contains 15 residues. V lost 0 bases, J lost 8 bases, and 7 bases stayed unmatched. The germline V gene has CDR1 SGHNT and CDR2 YYREEE (reference sequence). The CDR3 reads CASSLGSGGAYEQFF. CDR3 DNA sequence: TGTGCCAGCAGCTTGGGGTCCGGGGGGGCGTATGAGCAGTTCTTC.

V is TRBV27 and J is TRBJ2-3; 7 bases agree with TRBD2. Germline V CDR1 and CDR2: MNHEY, SMNVEV (reference sequence). V shed 5 bases, J shed 5 bases, and the junction held 4 bases outside the gene matches. This CDR3 has 13 amino acids. CDR3 loop: CASSLREGDTQYF. In DNA, the CDR3 is TGTGCCAGCAGTCTAAGGGAGGGAGATACGCAGTATTTT.

The chain joins TRBV6-6 to TRBJ2-2; TRBD2 might be the D (5 bases). Per the germline V gene, CDR1 is MNHNY and CDR2 is SVGAGI (reference sequence). The CDR3 runs 14 residues. Trimming took off 7 bases at V and 0 bases at J, with 9 bases between the two ends. The CDR3 reads CASTERPNTGELFF. DNA of the CDR3: TGTGCCAGCACCGAGCGGCCGAACACCGGGGAGCTGTTTTTT.

The chain joins TRBV7-9 to TRBJ2-1; D may be TRBD1 (6 bases). V was clipped by 1 base and J by 3 bases, with 16 bases between them. Germline V lookup: CDR1 SEHNR, CDR2 FQNEAQ (reference sequence). The CDR3 is made up of 17 amino acids. CDR3 DNA sequence: TGTGCCAGCAGCTTAGGTGGGATTGGGGGCTTCTACAATGAGCAGTTCTTC. It is translated as CASSLGGIGGFYNEQFF.

The gene calls are TRBV2 and TRBJ1-3, with D maybe TRBD1 (5 bases). This CDR3 is built from 14 residues. CDR1 SNHLY and CDR2 FYNNEI come from the germline V gene. The V end was cut by 10 bases, the J end by 8 bases, with 21 bases between. The CDR3: CATETTGIGDTIYF. In nucleotides, the CDR3 is TGTGCCACGGAGACAACCGGCATAGGGGACACCATATATTTT.

The chain is built from TRBV29-1 and TRBJ1-1; weak D call: TRBD1 (5 bases). This CDR3 is 12 amino acids long. V lost 4 bases, J lost 4 bases, and 10 bases lay in between. The germline CDR1 and CDR2 sequences are SQVTM and ANQGSEA. CDR3 bases: TGCAGCGTTGCGGACATAGCCACTGAAGCTTTCTTT. Residues: CSVADIATEAFF.

This chain uses TRBV5-1 with TRBJ2-7; 11 bases map to TRBD1. CDR1 SGHRS and CDR2 YFSETQ come from the germline V gene. Trimming at V came to 4 bases and at J to 3 bases, leaving 6 bases not matched to a gene. This CDR3 is built from 15 residues. In DNA, the CDR3 is TGCGCCAGCAGCCCCTGGACAGGGGGCGACTACGAGCAGTACTTC. Encoded protein: CASSPWTGGDYEQYF.

This sequence joins TRBV27 and TRBJ2-7; D is unresolved. The germline CDR1 and CDR2 sequences are MNHEY and SMNVEV (reference sequence). The V end lost 2 bases, the J end lost 2 bases, and 7 bases lay between the germline ends. The CDR3 sequence is 13 residues long. The chain's CDR3 is CASSLRTAYEQYF. The CDR3 DNA sequence: TGTGCCAGCAGTTTACGTACAGCCTACGAGCAGTACTTC.

V gene TRBV7-9 combines with J gene TRBJ1-1; D is unclear. CDR3 length equals 15 residues. CDR1 SEHNR and CDR2 FQNEAQ come from the germline V gene (reference sequence). Deletions cut 1 base from V and 2 bases from J, with 11 bases between. The CDR3 bases are TGTGCCAGCAGCTTAGGGGCAGGTGTAAACACTGAAGCTTTCTTT. Its protein product is CASSLGAGVNTEAFF.

This clone was seen once. The chain employs TRBV27 and TRBJ2-1; 9 bases are a match to TRBD2. The CDR3 has 14 residues. J gave up 10 bases and V 0 bases, and 4 bases lay outside the gene matches. CDR1 MNHEY and CDR2 SMNVEV come from the germline V gene (reference sequence). The CDR3 DNA is TGTGCCAGCAGTTTATCGTGGCTAGCGGGAGAGCAGTTCTTC. It encodes CASSLSWLAGEQFF.

The genes are TRBV18 and TRBJ2-1, with 11 positions matching TRBD1. The ends lost 2 bases at V and 9 bases at J; junction bases unmatched: 9. The length of the CDR3 is 16 residues. Germline V CDR1 and CDR2: KGHSH, LQKENI. The DNA for the CDR3 is TGTGCCAGCTCACCATTACCGGGACAGGGGGGACTTGAGCAGTTCTTC. Its translation: CASSPLPGQGGLEQFF.

The rearrangement links TRBV7-8 to TRBJ2-5, with D unclear. CDR3 size: 13 residues. Germline values: CDR1 SGHVS, CDR2 FQNEAQ. V lost 2 bases to trimming and J lost 0 bases, with 4 bases between them. Here the CDR3 reads CASSLSDQETQYF. CDR3 nucleotides: TGTGCCAGCAGCTTATCGGACCAAGAGACCCAGTACTTC.

The chain links TRBV7-6 to TRBJ2-3; D unresolved. This CDR3 spans 15 amino acids. Germline loops: CDR1 SGHVS, CDR2 FNYEAQ. V lost 1 base to trimming and J lost 0 bases, with 8 bases between them. The CDR3 DNA is TGTGCCAGCAGCTTAGTGGCCCTTAGCACAGATACGCAGTATTTT. It codes for CASSLVALSTDTQYF.

V usage is TRBV30 and J usage is TRBJ2-7, with D hard to call. From germline, CDR1 is GTSNPN and CDR2 SVGIG (reference sequence). Trimming shortened V by 1 base and J by 3 bases, and 13 bases separated the two germline ends. The CDR3 length is 14 residues. The CDR3 nucleotides read TGTGCCTGGAGTGGCGTATACAGAGTCTACGAGCAGTACTTC. It translates to CAWSGVYRVYEQYF.

V and J are TRBV11-3 and TRBJ2-2; 8 bases match TRBD1. Germline loops: CDR1 SGHNT, CDR2 YENEEA. This CDR3 comprises 16 residues. J gave up 4 bases and V 5 bases, and 9 bases lay outside the gene matches. Written as DNA, the CDR3 is TGTGCCAGCAGCCCCGGACAGGGTTTGGGCACCGGGGAGCTGTTTTTT. Its protein is CASSPGQGLGTGELFF.

The chain has TRBV5-1 and TRBJ2-7; a weak D match, TRBD1 (5 bases). The V gene's germline CDR1 is SGHRS and CDR2 YFSETQ. Trimming shortened V by 0 bases and J by 2 bases, and 12 bases separated the two germline ends. The CDR3 loop spans 15 amino acids. Here the CDR3 DNA reads TGCGCCAGCAGCTTGGGCCAGGGATCGACCTACGAGCAGTACTTC. This codes for CASSLGQGSTYEQYF.

V is TRBV4-2 and J is TRBJ2-3, with D uncertain. The CDR3 loop spans 19 amino acids. Germline CDR1 and CDR2: LGHNA and YNFKEQ. V gave up 1 base and J gave up 2 bases, with 22 bases separating them. In DNA form, the CDR3 reads TGTGCCAGCAGCCAAGTCCCCGACTTGGTCAAGTCAGACACAGATACGCAGTATTTT. It specifies CASSQVPDLVKSDTDTQYF.

This clone was counted once. V gene TRBV19 combines with J gene TRBJ2-5; D is undetermined. CDR3 size: 14 residues. Trimming took off 5 bases at V and 5 bases at J, with 15 bases between the two ends. Germline loops: CDR1 LNHDA, CDR2 SQIVND (reference sequence). The CDR3 loop is CASSGSASGETQYF. DNA of the CDR3: TGTGCCAGTAGTGGGTCGGCCTCGGGTGAGACCCAGTACTTC.

V is TRBV4-3 and J is TRBJ1-5; D perhaps matches TRBD1 (5 bases). Trimming left V 4 bases short and J 6 bases short, with 19 bases between. Germline CDR1 reads LGHNA; CDR2 reads YSLEER. This CDR3 comprises 16 residues. CDR3: CASSLGPAGQGQPQHF. The DNA of the CDR3 is TGCGCCAGCAGCCTCGGACCCGCAGGGCAGGGTCAGCCCCAGCATTTT.

The V and J genes are TRBV7-9 and TRBJ1-2; D ambiguous. Looked up from germline, CDR1 is SEHNR and CDR2 is FQNEAQ (reference sequence). The germline V and J ends were trimmed by 1 base and 4 bases, with 13 bases remaining between them. The CDR3 sequence is 15 residues long. In DNA, the CDR3 is TGTGCCAGCAGCTTAGGTGACAACCTCCTCTATGGCTACACCTTC. Translated, it gives CASSLGDNLLYGYTF.

This clone was picked up a small number of times. CDR3 sequence reads: CASSLERGISNQPQHF. The CDR3 region has the DNA TGTGCCAGCAGCTTGGAGCGGGGGATAAGCAATCAGCCCCAGCATTTT. The V call is TRBV5-6, the J call TRBJ1-5; D possibly corresponds to TRBD1 (5 bases). Between the trimmed V and J ends, which lost 0 bases and 1 base, there was a span of 11 bases. The CDR3 runs to 16 residues. Germline V gene lookup returns CDR1 SGHDT and CDR2 YYEEEE.

The chain has TRBV30 and TRBJ2-2; 10 nucleotides match TRBD1. This CDR3 has 14 amino acids. J was trimmed by 9 bases and V by 2 bases; bases with no gene match: 6. Germline-derived CDR1 and CDR2 are GTSNPN and SVGIG (reference sequence). CDR3 residues: CAWSTGTGDWELFF. CDR3 sequence (DNA): TGTGCCTGGAGTACAGGGACAGGGGATTGGGAGCTGTTTTTT.

The CDR3 spells CASSQDQGRGYEAFF. The CDR3 region has the DNA TGCGCCAGCAGCCAAGATCAGGGCCGGGGGTATGAAGCTTTCTTT. This chain joins TRBV4-1 and TRBJ1-1; weak D call: TRBD1 (5 bases). Trimming took 0 bases from V and 7 from J, leaving 15 bases between them. The germline CDR1 and CDR2 sequences are MGHRA and YSYEKL. This CDR3 spans 15 amino acids.

The V and J genes are TRBV28 and TRBJ1-5; a weak D match, TRBD1 (6 bases). This CDR3 is 16 amino acids long. V lost 3 bases, J lost 3 bases, and 15 bases lay in between. CDR1 and CDR2 (germline): MDHEN, SYDVKM. CDR3: CASSFETGVFNQPQHF. For the CDR3, the DNA is TGTGCCAGCAGTTTTGAGACAGGCGTCTTCAATCAGCCCCAGCATTTT. Full variable domain (outside the CDR3, taken from reference TRBV28 and TRBJ1-5): DVKVTQSSRYLVKRTGEKVFLECVQDMDHENMFWYRQDPGLGLRLIYFSYDVKMKEKGDIPEGYSVSREKKERFSLILESASTNQTSMYLCASSFETGVFNQPQHFGDGTRLSIL.

The chain joins TRBV7-6 to TRBJ1-1; D is ambiguous. Germline assignment: CDR1 SGHVS and CDR2 FNYEAQ. V was clipped by 2 bases and J by 3 bases, with 10 bases between them. The CDR3 runs to 14 residues. The CDR3 here is CASSLQRTYTEAFF. For the CDR3, the DNA is TGTGCCAGCAGCTTACAACGGACTTACACTGAAGCTTTCTTT.

The chain uses TRBV7-3 and TRBJ2-3, with TRBD2 matching over 9 bases. CDR3 length equals 16 residues. V trimming: 5 bases; J trimming: 3 bases; junction bases outside the gene matches: 9. CDR1 SGHTA and CDR2 FQGTGA come from the germline V gene. CDR3: CASSPTGSGRTDTQYF. Written as DNA, the CDR3 is TGTGCCAGCAGCCCCACAGGTAGCGGGAGAACAGATACGCAGTATTTT.

The genes are TRBV29-1 and TRBJ1-1, with D uncertain. Germline V gives CDR1 SQVTM, CDR2 ANQGSEA. The CDR3 runs 12 residues. Trimming took 5 bases from V and 1 from J, leaving 8 bases between them. The CDR3 nucleotides read TGCAGCGTTCCCGCGGGGAACACTGAAGCTTTCTTT. Protein product: CSVPAGNTEAFF.

The chain joins TRBV18 to TRBJ1-5; 8 bases map to TRBD1. The V gene end was trimmed by 3 bases and the J gene end by 6 bases; junction bases not matched to a gene: 4. Germline CDR1 KGHSH, CDR2 LQKENI. The CDR3 sequence is 14 residues long. The CDR3 loop is CASSPDRAVQPQHF. The CDR3, as DNA: TGTGCCAGCTCACCGGACAGGGCGGTTCAGCCCCAGCATTTT.